Given below is one T cell receptor beta chain in context. Germline V gives CDR1 ENHRY, CDR2 SYGVKD. CDR3 size: 13 residues. After removal of 5 bases from V and 4 bases from J, the junction contained 3 bases not matched to a gene. Each of the donors was a healthy bone marrow donor. Primers: 60 Vbeta forward and 13 Jbeta reverse. Repertoires were generated with immunoSEQ multiplex PCR, while TCRdb's copy carries only in-frame clones and drops some. Here the sample spans 70,000 to 95,000 clones, around 75% being singletons. The entry originates in a study of cytomegalovirus exposure and HLA in healthy donors.

Sequencing used PBMCs. This TCR was recovered from a woman in her thirties or forties in good health and CMV-seropositive. V is TRBV10-3 and J is TRBJ1-1; 8 nucleotides line up with TRBD1. CDR3 protein: CAISPTGVTEAFF. Here the CDR3 DNA reads TGTGCCATCAGTCCGACAGGGGTCACTGAAGCTTTCTTT.